The T cell receptor (beta chain) under discussion was sequenced for a study of shared clonotypes between healthy human individuals (dated by TCRdb to about 2020). Study-wide context: Two women and a few men aged 18 to 49 years were included in the cohort. The study deeply sequenced blood TCR repertoires of about 5 healthy adults to estimate repertoire size and the extent of clonotype sharing between individuals. To increase sequencing depth and limit assay-specific biases, TCR repertoire library preparation and sequencing were carried out by different laboratories using diverse techniques. Leukapheresis yielded between about 0.8 and 9.5 billion PBMCs per donor. Study-wide conclusions, independent of this receptor: Based on pairwise subsampling, the degree of clonotype sharing among donors was expected to be affected by sequencing depth. Because the study included a small number of donors, the genetic and exposure-history diversity represented was limited. Only blood was sampled, and tissue TCR repertoires likely differ from those in blood.

The table lists this clone with a count of one. Its antigen remains unidentified. Qualities for individual bases were not recorded, and no much larger clone is one base off. Healthy HIV-negative adults with no recently reported acute infections or vaccinations were included as donors. Every donor was a Caucasian adult living in Nashville, Tennessee, USA. For unsorted samples, tens of millions of PBMCs were counted, and genomic DNA was extracted using the QIAamp DNA Blood Mini kit. Blood was collected by leukapheresis, and PBMCs were isolated by Ficoll-Histopaque density gradient centrifugation and then cryopreserved in liquid nitrogen vapor phase. V and J lose 0 bases and 12 bases, and a span of 20 bases separates them. The CDR3 starts with the cysteine, ends with the phenylalanine, and has 15 residues. CDR3 DNA is the only sequence kept; it has 45 bases, read in frame from the first base. Taken from the germline V gene (reference sequence), the CDR1 and CDR2 loops are GTSNPN and SVGIG.

TCR CDR3 regions were amplified from genomic DNA by multiplex PCR using the deep immunoSEQ assay. Genomic DNA extracted from each cell subset was distributed evenly over all wells of several immunoSEQ 96-well plates, and each plate served as one replicate. Each replicate PCR for unsorted PBMC received about 310 ng genomic DNA, equal to 25,000 to 30,000 T cell genomes. Genomic DNA from unsorted PBMC was sequenced over ten immunoSEQ deep assay plates. The purified libraries were quantified using a Qubit 3.0 fluorometer, sized with a Bioanalyzer 2100, and then quantified again using the KAPA Library Quantification kit. Every immunoSEQ 96-well plate was sequenced on a separate single-read 150-cycle Illumina NextSeq 550 flow cell. The original pipeline was this. The immunoSEQ output contained only junctional sequences without quality scores, so filtering could not match that applied to full-length reads. To assign V/J genes and CDR3, sequences were annotated using PyIR, a Python wrapper for IgBLAST v1.9, with IMGT germline references. Reads were filtered out if the reads had weak V/J assignments (E-value above 1e-6), no CDR3, stop codons, out-of-frame junctions, or ambiguous translated residues. V3J clonotypes were defined by identical inferred V gene, J gene, and CDR3 amino acid sequence. To compute the percentage overlap between repertoires, the number of shared unique clonotypes was divided by the size of the smaller repertoire. Three approaches were used to assess repertoire richness: RTK rarefaction, the Chao1 estimator, and Recon v2.1 estimates of unobserved clonotypes. The table was pulled from immuneACCESS by TCRdb, which kept in-frame rearrangements only. Such tables lose some clones; where checked, under half of the loss comes from unresolved V genes, and the rest has no known cause. That table furnishes V, J and clone size, whereas the DNA furnished D and trimming. This sample holds about 460,000 clones; 77% were observed only once. The ten most abundant clones make up approximately 12% of the sample.

The material sequenced was PBMCs. This chain is built from TRBV30 and TRBJ1-4; a tentative D call is TRBD1 (5 bases match). The origin of this receptor is a woman aged 40 to 50 in good health. Some clones in this sample may be carry-over from other donors' samples. The CDR3 reads CAWSVYDRGGEELFF. The nucleotide sequence reads as follows: TGTGCCTGGAGTGTATACGACAGAGGCGGGGAAGAACTGTTTTTT.